A selection of T cell receptor beta chains follows, all from one sample in a study of T cell responses to AZD1222 COVID-19 vaccine. The protocol was immunoSEQ multiplex PCR, while the TCRdb copy is restricted to in-frame clones and leaves out a portion. The table has 120,000 to 150,000 clones, about 86% seen once; the top ten hold around 5%. The sequencing here drew on peripheral blood, taken 28 days after the second AZD1222 dose. The source is an adult who received the AZD1222 COVID-19 vaccine. The CDR3 runs from the conserved cysteine through the conserved F or W. The D gene is left open where the match is weak. Clone size appears in some rows only: once, few, many, or a class for an expanded clone.

J gene: TRBJ2-2
V gene: TRBV19
clone size: -
CDR3 length: 16
D gene: -
CDR3 DNA: TGTGCCAGTAGTATTCGCGCTCCTCCGAACACCGGGGAGCTGTTTTTT
CDR3 protein: CASSIRAPPNTGELFF

J gene: TRBJ2-3
V gene: TRBV24-1
clone size: once
CDR3 length: 13
D gene: -
CDR3 DNA: TGTGCCACCTCCCGGGGGAGCACAGATACGCAGTATTTT
CDR3 protein: CATSRGSTDTQYF

J gene: TRBJ1-1
V gene: TRBV11-2
clone size: once
CDR3 length: 14
D gene: -
CDR3 DNA: TGTGCCAGCAGCTTATGGGACCTGAACACTGAAGCTTTCTTT
CDR3 protein: CASSLWDLNTEAFF

J gene: TRBJ2-1
V gene: TRBV28
clone size: once
CDR3 length: 18
D gene: -
CDR3 DNA: TGTGCCAGCAGTTTTATGTATCCCCAGATAGTCTCTACAAATGAGCAGTTCTTC
CDR3 protein: CASSFMYPQIVSTNEQFF

J gene: TRBJ2-3
V gene: TRBV19
clone size: -
CDR3 length: 13
D gene: TRBD1
CDR3 DNA: TGTGCCAGTAGGGGACAGGGGGGAGATACGCAGTATTTT
CDR3 protein: CASRGQGGDTQYF

J gene: TRBJ2-5
V gene: TRBV10-2
clone size: -
CDR3 length: 13
D gene: -
CDR3 DNA: TGCGCCAGCAGTGAACCTAGCTTAGTAACCCAGTACTTC
CDR3 protein: CASSEPSLVTQYF

J gene: TRBJ2-3
V gene: TRBV10-3
clone size: -
CDR3 length: 11
D gene: -
CDR3 DNA: TGTGCCATCAGTGTAACAGATACGCAGTATTTT
CDR3 protein: CAISVTDTQYF

J gene: TRBJ1-5
V gene: TRBV4-1
clone size: -
CDR3 length: 18
D gene: -
CDR3 DNA: TGCGCCAGCAGCCATCCCCTCGCTCGGGGATATAGCAATCAGCCCCAGCATTTT
CDR3 protein: CASSHPLARGYSNQPQHF

J gene: TRBJ1-2
V gene: TRBV12-2
clone size: -
CDR3 length: 14
D gene: -
CDR3 DNA: TGTGCAAGTCGCTCATTGGACAGGGTCGATGGCTACACCTTC
CDR3 protein: CASRSLDRVDGYTF

J gene: TRBJ1-5
V gene: TRBV19
clone size: -
CDR3 length: 14
D gene: -
CDR3 DNA: TGTGCCAGTAGTATCTACGATAGCAATCAGCCCCAGCATTTT
CDR3 protein: CASSIYDSNQPQHF